This T cell receptor beta chain was documented in a study of identical twins. Findings of the study overall: Twins shared out-of-frame alpha sequences with excess low generation probability. High-abundance cord blood beta clonotypes had fewer insertions; memory repertoires showed none. Twins shared beta out-of-frame sequences in excess, but this excess was weaker.

TCRdb re-derived calls from the 5' RACE reads in MiXCR, one entry per CDR3 protein. The sample contains around 530,000 distinct CDR3 sequences, around 15% of which appear only once. This clonotype was seen a handful of times. Its antigen is not identified. Trimming removed 4 bases from V and 1 base from J; junction bases left unmatched: 7. Germline assignment: CDR1 SGHRS and CDR2 YFSETQ. This CDR3 has 15 amino acids. The same sample was also used in a study of yellow fever vaccine responses in identical twins.

The sequence was collected from a young woman in good health. This chain links TRBV5-1 with TRBJ1-1, with 7 bases aligning to TRBD1. Sequenced sample: CD4+ T cells sorted from blood. The CDR3 nucleotides read TGCGCCAGCAGCGGCTTGACAGGGACGAACACTGAAGCTTTCTTT. As protein: CASSGLTGTNTEAFF.